The entry below describes one T cell receptor beta chain. Documented time point: 2015-2016 season, pre-vaccination. No donor had influenza vaccine in the prior 6 months; all lived in the community. These data originate in a study of follicular helper T cells after annual influenza vaccination. This table comes from immunoSEQ multiplex PCR, and its TCRdb copy is limited to in-frame clones, with some not included. There are approximately 6,200 clones in the sample; almost 85% occur only once, and around 1.1% lies in the top ten. The germline V gene has CDR1 SGHNT and CDR2 YYREEE (reference sequence). CDR3 length: 15 residues. Trimming removed 3 bases at V and 0 bases at J, with 10 bases between.

This sequence was found in an adult who received the influenza vaccine. The rearrangement links TRBV5-4 to TRBJ1-3; D is unresolved. Material: CXCR5+ CD38- circulating T follicular helper cells from blood, obtained on the day of influenza vaccination. Indicated subset: circulating Tfh, non-naive CD4+CXCR5+PD-1+ (ICOS+CD38+ or ICOS-CD38-). CDR3 sequence (DNA): TGTGCCAGCAGCTCGCCCACGGGCTCTGGAAACACCATATATTTT. It specifies CASSSPTGSGNTIYF.